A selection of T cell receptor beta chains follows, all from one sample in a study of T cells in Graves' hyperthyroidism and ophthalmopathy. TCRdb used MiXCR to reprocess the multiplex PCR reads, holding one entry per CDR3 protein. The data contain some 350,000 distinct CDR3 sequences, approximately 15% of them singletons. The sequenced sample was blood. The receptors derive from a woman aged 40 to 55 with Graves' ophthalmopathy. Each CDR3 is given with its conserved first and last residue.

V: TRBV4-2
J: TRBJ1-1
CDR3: CASSHLLDGGAFF

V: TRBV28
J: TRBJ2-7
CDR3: CASSLPWDSSYEQYF

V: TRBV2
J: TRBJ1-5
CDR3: CASSDGGFSINQPQHF

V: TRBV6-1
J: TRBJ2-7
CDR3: CASNGQSYEQYF

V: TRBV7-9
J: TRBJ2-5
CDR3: CASSLAVQEQETQYF

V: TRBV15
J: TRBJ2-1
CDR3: CATSSFPGYEQFF

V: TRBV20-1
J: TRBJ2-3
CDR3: CSAWAGGTDTQYF

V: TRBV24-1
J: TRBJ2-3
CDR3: CANQPGLADYTDTQYF

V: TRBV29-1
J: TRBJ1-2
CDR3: CSGQGANGYTF

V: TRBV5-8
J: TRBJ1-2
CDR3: CASSTGRLVSYGYTF

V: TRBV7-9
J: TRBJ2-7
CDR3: CASRGLANLGEQYF

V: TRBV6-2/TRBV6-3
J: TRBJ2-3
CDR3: CASSPRQDTQYF

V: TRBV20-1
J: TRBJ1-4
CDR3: CSARPGKARELFF

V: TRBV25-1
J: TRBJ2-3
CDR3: CASSVPPASHKSVGTQYF

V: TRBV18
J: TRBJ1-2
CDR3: CASSPAGTGNGYTF

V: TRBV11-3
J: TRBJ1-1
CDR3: CASSLLGSQNTEAFF

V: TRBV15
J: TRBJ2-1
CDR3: CATGRWDEQFF

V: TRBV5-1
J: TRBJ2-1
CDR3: CASRFSSYNEQFF

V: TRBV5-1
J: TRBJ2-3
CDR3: CASSSLGLAGGTDTQYF

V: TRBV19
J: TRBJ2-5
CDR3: CASSARHVMTSGEETQYF

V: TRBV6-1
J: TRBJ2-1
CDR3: CASRPPGYNEQFF

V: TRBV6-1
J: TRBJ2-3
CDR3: CASRRLAADTQYF

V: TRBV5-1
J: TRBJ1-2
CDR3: CASSAQQRPRASYGYTF